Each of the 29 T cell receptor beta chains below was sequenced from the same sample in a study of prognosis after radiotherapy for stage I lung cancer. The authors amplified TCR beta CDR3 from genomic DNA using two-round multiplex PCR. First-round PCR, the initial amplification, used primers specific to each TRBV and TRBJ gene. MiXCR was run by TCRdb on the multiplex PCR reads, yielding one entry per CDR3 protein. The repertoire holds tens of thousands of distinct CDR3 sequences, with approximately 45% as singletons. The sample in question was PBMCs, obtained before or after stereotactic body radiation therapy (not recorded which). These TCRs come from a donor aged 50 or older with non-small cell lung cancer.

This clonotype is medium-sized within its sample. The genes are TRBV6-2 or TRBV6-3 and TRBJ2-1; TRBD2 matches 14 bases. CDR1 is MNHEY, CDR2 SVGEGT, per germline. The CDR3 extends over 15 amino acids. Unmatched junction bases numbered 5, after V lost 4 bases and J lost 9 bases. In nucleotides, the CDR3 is TGTGCCAGCAGTTCCCGACTAGCGGGAGGGCTTGAGCAGTTCTTC. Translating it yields CASSSRLAGGLEQFF.

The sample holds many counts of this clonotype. The CDR3 protein is CASSQGFYGYTF. The CDR3 DNA is TGTGCCAGCAGCCAAGGATTCTATGGCTACACCTTC. The chain is built from TRBV7-9 and TRBJ1-2, with D hard to call. CDR1 is SEHNR and CDR2 is FQNEAQ in the germline V gene (reference sequence). Trimming shortened V by 5 bases and J by 4 bases, and 8 bases separated the two germline ends. The length of the CDR3 is 12 residues.

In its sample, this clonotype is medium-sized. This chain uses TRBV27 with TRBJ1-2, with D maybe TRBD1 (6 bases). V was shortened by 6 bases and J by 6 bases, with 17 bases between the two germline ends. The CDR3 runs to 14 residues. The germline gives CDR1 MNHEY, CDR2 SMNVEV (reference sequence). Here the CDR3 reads CASRQQGRRDGYTF. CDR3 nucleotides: TGTGCCAGCAGACAACAGGGTAGAAGGGATGGCTACACCTTC.

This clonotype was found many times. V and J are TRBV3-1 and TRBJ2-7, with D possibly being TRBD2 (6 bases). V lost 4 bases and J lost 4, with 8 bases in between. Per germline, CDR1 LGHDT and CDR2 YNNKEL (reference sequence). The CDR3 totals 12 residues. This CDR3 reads CASSRRGYEQYF. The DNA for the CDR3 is TGTGCCAGCAGCCGCCGGGGGTACGAGCAGTACTTC.

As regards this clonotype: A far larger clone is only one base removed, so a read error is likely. CDR3 sequence reads: CASSPRYGSYEQYF. Here the CDR3 DNA reads TGTGCCAGCAGCCCCCGATACGGCTCCTACGAGCAGTACTTC. The rearrangement uses TRBV7-8 and TRBJ2-7; no firm D call. This CDR3 has 14 amino acids. The V and J ends lost 5 bases and 0 bases respectively, with 11 bases between them. From germline, CDR1 is SGHVS and CDR2 FQNEAQ.

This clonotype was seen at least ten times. CDR3 region: CASSQTSGYRTDTQYF. The CDR3 DNA reads as TGTGCCAGCAGCCAAACTAGCGGGTATCGCACAGATACGCAGTATTTT. The rearrangement links TRBV28 to TRBJ2-3; 9 bases are shared with TRBD2. V shed 6 bases and J 1 base; nucleotides not matched to a gene: 8. Looked up from germline, CDR1 is MDHEN and CDR2 is SYDVKM. The CDR3 is 16 residues long.

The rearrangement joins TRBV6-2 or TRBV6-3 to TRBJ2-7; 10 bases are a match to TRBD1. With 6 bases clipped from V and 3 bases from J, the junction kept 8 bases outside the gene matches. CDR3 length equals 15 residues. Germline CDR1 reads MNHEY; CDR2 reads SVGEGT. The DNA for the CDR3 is TGTGCCAGCAGCACGGTGGGACAGGGGTACTACGAGCAGTACTTC. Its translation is CASSTVGQGYYEQYF.

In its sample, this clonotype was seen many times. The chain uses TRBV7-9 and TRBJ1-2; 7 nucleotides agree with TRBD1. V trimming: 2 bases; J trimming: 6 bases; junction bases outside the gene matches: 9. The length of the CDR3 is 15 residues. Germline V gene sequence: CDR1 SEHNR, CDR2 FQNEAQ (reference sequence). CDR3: CASSLSFPTGHGYTF. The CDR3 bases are TGTGCCAGCAGCTTATCCTTCCCGACAGGGCATGGCTACACCTTC.

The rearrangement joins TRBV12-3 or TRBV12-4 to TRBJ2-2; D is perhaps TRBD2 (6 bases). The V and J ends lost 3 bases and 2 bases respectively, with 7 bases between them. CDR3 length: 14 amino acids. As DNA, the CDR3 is TGTGCCAGCAGTTTCGGGGGAAACACCGGGGAGCTGTTTTTT. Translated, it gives CASSFGGNTGELFF.

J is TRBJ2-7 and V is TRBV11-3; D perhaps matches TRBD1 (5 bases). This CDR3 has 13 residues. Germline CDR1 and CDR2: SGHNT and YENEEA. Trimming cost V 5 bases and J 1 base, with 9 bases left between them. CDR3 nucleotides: TGTGCCAGCAGCGCAGGGTTATCCTACGAGCAGTACTTC. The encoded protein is CASSAGLSYEQYF.

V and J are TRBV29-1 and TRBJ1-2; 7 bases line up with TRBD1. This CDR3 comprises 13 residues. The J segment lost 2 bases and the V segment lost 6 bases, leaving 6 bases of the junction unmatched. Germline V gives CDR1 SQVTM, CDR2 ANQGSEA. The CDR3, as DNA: TGCAGCGTCGGGACAGCCCTCAACTATGGCTACACCTTC. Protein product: CSVGTALNYGYTF.

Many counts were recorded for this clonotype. The CDR3 DNA reads as TGTGCCAGCAGTGCGGCCCTAGGAGCGGGGATAGATACGCAGTATTTT. Translating gives CASSAALGAGIDTQYF. J is TRBJ2-3 and V is TRBV2; 7 positions match TRBD2. CDR3 length: 16 amino acids. V dropped 4 bases and J dropped 5; count of bases not matched to a gene: 12. CDR1 and CDR2 (germline): SNHLY, FYNNEI. The full variable domain, completed using reference TRBV2 and TRBJ2-3, is EPEVTQTPSHQVTQMGQEVILRCVPISNHLYFYWYRQILGQKVEFLVSFYNNEISEKSEIFDDQFSVERPDGSNFTLKIRSTKLEDSAMYFCASSAALGAGIDTQYFGPGTRLTVL.

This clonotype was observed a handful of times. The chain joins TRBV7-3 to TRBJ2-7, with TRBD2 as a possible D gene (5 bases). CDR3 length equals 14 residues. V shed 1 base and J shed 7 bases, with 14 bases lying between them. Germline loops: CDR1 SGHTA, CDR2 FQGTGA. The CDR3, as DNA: TGTGCCAGCAGCTTAATCCCTAGCCCGTGGGAGCAGTACTTC. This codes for CASSLIPSPWEQYF. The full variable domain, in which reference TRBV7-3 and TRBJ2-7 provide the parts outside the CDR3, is GAGVSQTPSNKVTEKGKYVELRCDPISGHTALYWYRQSLGQGPEFLIYFQGTGAADDSGLPNDRFFAVRPEGSVSTLKIQRTERGDSAVYLCASSLIPSPWEQYFGPGTRLTVT.

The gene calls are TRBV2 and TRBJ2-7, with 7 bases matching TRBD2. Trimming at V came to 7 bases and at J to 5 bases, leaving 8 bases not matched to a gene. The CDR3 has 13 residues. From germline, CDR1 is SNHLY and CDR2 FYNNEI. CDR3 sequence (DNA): TGTGCCAGCATACGCGGGAGTGTCAACGAGCAGTACTTC. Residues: CASIRGSVNEQYF.

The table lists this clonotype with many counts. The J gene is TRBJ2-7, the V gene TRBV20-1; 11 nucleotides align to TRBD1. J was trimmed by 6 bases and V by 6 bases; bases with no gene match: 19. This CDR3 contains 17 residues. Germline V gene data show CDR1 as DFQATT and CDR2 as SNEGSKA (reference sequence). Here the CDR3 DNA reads TGCAGTGCCCCCGCACCGGGACAGGGGGGACTGGAGGGCGAGCAGTACTTC. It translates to CSAPAPGQGGLEGEQYF.

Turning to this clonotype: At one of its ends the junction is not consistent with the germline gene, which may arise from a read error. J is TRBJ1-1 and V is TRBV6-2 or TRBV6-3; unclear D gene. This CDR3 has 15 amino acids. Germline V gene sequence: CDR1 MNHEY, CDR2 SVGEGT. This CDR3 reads CASRRIRLSSTEDFF. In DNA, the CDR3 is TGTGCCAGCAGGAGAATCAGGCTATCCAGCACTGAAGATTTCTTT.

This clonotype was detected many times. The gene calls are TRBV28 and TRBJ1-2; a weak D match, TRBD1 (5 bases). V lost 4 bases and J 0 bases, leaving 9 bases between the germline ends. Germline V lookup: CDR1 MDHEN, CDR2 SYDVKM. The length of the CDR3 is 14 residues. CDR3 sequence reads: CASSSVRANYGYTF. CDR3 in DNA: TGTGCCAGCAGTTCGGTCAGGGCTAACTATGGCTACACCTTC.

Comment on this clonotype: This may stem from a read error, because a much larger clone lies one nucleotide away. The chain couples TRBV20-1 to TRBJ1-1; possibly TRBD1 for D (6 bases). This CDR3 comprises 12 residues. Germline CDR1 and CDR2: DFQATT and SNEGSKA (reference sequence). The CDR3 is CSAHREVTGAFF. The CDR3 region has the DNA TGCAGTGCTCACAGGGAAGTCACTGGAGCTTTCTTT.

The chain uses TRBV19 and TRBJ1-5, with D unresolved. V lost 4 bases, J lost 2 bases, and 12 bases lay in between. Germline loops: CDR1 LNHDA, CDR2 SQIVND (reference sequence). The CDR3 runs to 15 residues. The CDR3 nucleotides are TGTGCCAGTAGTACAGGACTGTCGGGCAATCAGCCCCAGCATTTT. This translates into CASSTGLSGNQPQHF.

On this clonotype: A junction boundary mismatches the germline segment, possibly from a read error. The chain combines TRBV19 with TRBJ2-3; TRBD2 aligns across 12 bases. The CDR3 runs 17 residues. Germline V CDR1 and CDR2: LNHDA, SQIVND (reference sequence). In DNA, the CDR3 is TGTGCCAGTAGTTACTTAGGACTAGCGGGATACACAGCTACGCAGTATTTT. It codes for CASSYLGLAGYTATQYF.

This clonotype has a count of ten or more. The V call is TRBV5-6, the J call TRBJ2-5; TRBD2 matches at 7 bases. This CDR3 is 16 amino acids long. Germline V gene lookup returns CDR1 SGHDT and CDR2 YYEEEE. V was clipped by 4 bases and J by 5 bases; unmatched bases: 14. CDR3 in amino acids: CASSDLTLAREETQYF. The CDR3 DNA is TGTGCCAGCAGCGATTTAACACTAGCGAGAGAGGAGACCCAGTACTTC.

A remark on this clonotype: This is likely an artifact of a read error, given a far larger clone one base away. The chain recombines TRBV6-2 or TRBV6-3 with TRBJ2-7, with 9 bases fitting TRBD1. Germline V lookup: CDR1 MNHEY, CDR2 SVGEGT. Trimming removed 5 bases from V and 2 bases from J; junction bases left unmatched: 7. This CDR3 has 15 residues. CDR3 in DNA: TGTGCCAGCAGTAAGGGGACAGGGTGTACCTACGAGCAGTACTTC. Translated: CASSKGTGCTYEQYF.

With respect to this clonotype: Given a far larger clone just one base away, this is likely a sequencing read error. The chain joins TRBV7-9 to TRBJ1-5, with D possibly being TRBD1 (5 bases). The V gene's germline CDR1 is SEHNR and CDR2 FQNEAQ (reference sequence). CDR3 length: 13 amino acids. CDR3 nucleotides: TGTGCCAGCAGCTTAGGGGGGAATCATCCCCAGCATTTT. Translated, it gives CASSLGGNHPQHF.

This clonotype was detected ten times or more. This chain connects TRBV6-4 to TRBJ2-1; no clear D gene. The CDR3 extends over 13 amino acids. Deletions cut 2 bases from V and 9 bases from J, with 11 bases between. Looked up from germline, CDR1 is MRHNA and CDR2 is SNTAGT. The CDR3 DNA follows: TGTGCCAGCAGTGACCGTCTTTTGGGTGAGCAGTTCTTC. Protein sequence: CASSDRLLGEQFF.

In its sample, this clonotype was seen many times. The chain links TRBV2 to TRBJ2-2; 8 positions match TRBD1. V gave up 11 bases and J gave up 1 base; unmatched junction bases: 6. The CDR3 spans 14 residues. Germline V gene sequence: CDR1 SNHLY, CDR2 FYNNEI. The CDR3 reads CAGRTGRNTGELFF. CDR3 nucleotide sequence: TGTGCCGGCCGGACAGGGAGGAACACCGGGGAGCTGTTTTTT. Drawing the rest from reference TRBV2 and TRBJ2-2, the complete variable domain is EPEVTQTPSHQVTQMGQEVILRCVPISNHLYFYWYRQILGQKVEFLVSFYNNEISEKSEIFDDQFSVERPDGSNFTLKIRSTKLEDSAMYFCAGRTGRNTGELFFGEGSRLTVL.

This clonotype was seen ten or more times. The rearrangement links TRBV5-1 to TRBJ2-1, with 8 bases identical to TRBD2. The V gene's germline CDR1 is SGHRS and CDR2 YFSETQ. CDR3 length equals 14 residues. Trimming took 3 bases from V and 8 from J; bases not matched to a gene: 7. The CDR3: CASSSGLATYEQFF. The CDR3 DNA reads TGCGCCAGCAGCTCCGGACTAGCTACATATGAGCAGTTCTTC.

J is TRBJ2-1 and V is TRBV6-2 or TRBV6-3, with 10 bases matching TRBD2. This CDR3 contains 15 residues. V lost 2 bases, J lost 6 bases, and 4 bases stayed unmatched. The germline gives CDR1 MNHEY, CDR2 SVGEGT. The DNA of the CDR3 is TGTGCCAGCAGTTACATGAGCGGGAGGGCCAATGAGCAGTTCTTC. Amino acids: CASSYMSGRANEQFF.

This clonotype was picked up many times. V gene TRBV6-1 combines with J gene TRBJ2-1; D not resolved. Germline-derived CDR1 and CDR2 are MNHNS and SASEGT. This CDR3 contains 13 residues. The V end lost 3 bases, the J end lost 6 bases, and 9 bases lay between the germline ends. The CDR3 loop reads CASSDMTTNEQFF. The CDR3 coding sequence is TGTGCCAGCAGTGATATGACCACCAATGAGCAGTTCTTC.

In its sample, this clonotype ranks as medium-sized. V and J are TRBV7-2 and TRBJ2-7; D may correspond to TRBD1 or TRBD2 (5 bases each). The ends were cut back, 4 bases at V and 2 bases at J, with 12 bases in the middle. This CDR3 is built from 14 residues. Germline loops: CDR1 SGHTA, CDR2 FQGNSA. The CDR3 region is CASSYGTVTYEQYF. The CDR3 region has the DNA TGTGCCAGCAGCTACGGGACGGTGACCTACGAGCAGTACTTC.